This T cell receptor beta chain was identified during a study of T cells in Graves' hyperthyroidism and ophthalmopathy. Findings and limits, study-wide: The blood repertoire included most of the expanded thyroid clonotypes above 0.001.

V was clipped by 7 bases and J by 0 bases, with 10 bases between them. The CDR3 covers 14 residues. The germline gives CDR1 SNHLY, CDR2 FYNNEI. Amplification of TCR beta CDR3 regions used RNA as the template. An initial round of RT-PCR targeting the TCR CDR3 relied on the HTBI primer set. TCRdb re-analysed the multiplex PCR reads in MiXCR, keeping a single row per CDR3 protein. The top ten hold around 27% of the sample, which has roughly 400,000 distinct CDR3 sequences, about 14% seen once. Many counts were recorded for this clonotype. The antigen remains undetermined. The receptor was derived from a man between 45 and 60 years old with Graves' ophthalmopathy. What was sequenced was blood. The chain links TRBV2 to TRBJ2-1; D remains ambiguous. CDR3 DNA sequence: TGTGCCAGCATCCCGCGGAACTCCTACAATGAGCAGTTCTTC. Translated: CASIPRNSYNEQFF.